The 21 T cell receptor beta chains presented below share a single source sample, sequenced in a study of blood T cell repertoires in COVID-19. Profiled with immunoSEQ multiplex PCR; TCRdb holds only in-frame clones, not every one. The data hold 200,000 to 300,000 clones, with approximately 88% observed a single time. The sequencing sample was made of PBMCs or T cells enriched from blood (not recorded which). These receptors all come from a woman between 40 and 50 years old with acute COVID-19.

The V and J genes are TRBV5-6 and TRBJ2-3, with 9 bases aligning to TRBD2. The J segment lost 6 bases and the V segment lost 1 base, leaving 9 bases of the junction unmatched. Germline V gene lookup returns CDR1 SGHDT and CDR2 YYEEEE. CDR3 length equals 16 residues. CDR3 residues: CASSLRGGRAGDTQYF. The CDR3 coding sequence is TGTGCCAGCAGCTTGAGGGGCGGGAGGGCCGGTGATACGCAGTATTTT.

In its sample, this clone was seen a few times. J is TRBJ1-5 and V is TRBV27; 7 bases are shared with TRBD1. The CDR3 length is 15 residues. Per the germline V gene, CDR1 is MNHEY and CDR2 is SMNVEV (reference sequence). Trimming at V came to 6 bases and at J to 2 bases, leaving 7 bases not matched to a gene. The CDR3 DNA follows: TGTGCCAGCAGACCGAACAGGGGTGGCAATCAGCCCCAGCATTTT. Translation gives CASRPNRGGNQPQHF.

The chain recombines TRBV7-8 with TRBJ2-6; no definite D call. Trimming stripped 1 base from V and 2 bases from J, with 6 bases between. The length of the CDR3 is 15 residues. Per the germline V gene, CDR1 is SGHVS and CDR2 is FQNEAQ. The CDR3 nucleotides are TGTGCCAGCAGCTTAGTTTCTGCTGGGGCCAACGTCCTGACTTTC. It encodes CASSLVSAGANVLTF.

CDR3 loop: CASTYGATEAFF. The CDR3 DNA reads TGTGCCAGCACTTATGGGGCCACTGAAGCTTTCTTT. The chain links TRBV2 to TRBJ1-1, with D perhaps TRBD1 (5 bases). Germline lookup yields CDR1 SNHLY and CDR2 FYNNEI. This CDR3 region has 12 residues. V dropped 7 bases and J dropped 4 bases, with 10 bases sitting between them.

The chain links TRBV29-1 to TRBJ1-3; D remains unclear. The CDR3 consists of 11 residues. CDR1 is SQVTM and CDR2 is ANQGSEA in the germline V gene. V was pared by 8 bases and J by 4 bases, with 9 bases between. CDR3: CSLRLGNTIYF. The DNA of the CDR3 is TGCAGCCTAAGACTCGGAAACACCATATATTTT.

The gene calls are TRBV13 and TRBJ2-1; the match to TRBD2 covers 10 bases. The CDR3 consists of 17 residues. Germline CDR1 reads PRHDT; CDR2 reads FYEKMQ (reference sequence). Trimming removed 1 base from V and 4 bases from J; junction bases left unmatched: 7. Written as DNA, the CDR3 is TGTGCCAGCAGCTTAGAAGGGCTAGCGGGAGAGTACAATGAGCAGTTCTTC. Protein product: CASSLEGLAGEYNEQFF. Drawing the rest from reference TRBV13 and TRBJ2-1, the complete variable domain is AAGVIQSPRHLIKEKRETATLKCYPIPRHDTVYWYQQGPGQDPQFLISFYEKMQSDKGSIPDRFSAQQFSDYHSELNMSSLELGDSALYFCASSLEGLAGEYNEQFFGPGTRLTVL.

This rearrangement joins TRBV7-9 to TRBJ2-3, with D uncertain. Germline values: CDR1 SEHNR, CDR2 FQNEAQ (reference sequence). This CDR3 region has 13 residues. Trimming pared 5 bases from V and 6 bases from J, leaving 12 bases between. CDR3 bases: TGTGCCAGCAGCCCTCGTGGGCCCGATACGCAGTATTTT. This translates into CASSPRGPDTQYF.

This chain joins TRBV9 and TRBJ1-4; TRBD1 agrees at 9 bases. J was trimmed by 7 bases and V by 4 bases; bases with no gene match: 8. There are 15 residues in the CDR3. In germline, CDR1 is SGDLS, CDR2 YYNGEE. Here the CDR3 DNA reads TGTGCCAGCAGCCCGGGACAGGGCCCCGGTGAAAAACTGTTTTTT. Translating gives CASSPGQGPGEKLFF.

The gene calls are TRBV5-1 and TRBJ2-5; 8 bases are shared with TRBD1. CDR1 is SGHRS, CDR2 YFSETQ, per germline. CDR3 length: 15 amino acids. V gave up 1 base and J gave up 5 bases; unmatched junction bases: 7. CDR3 nucleotides: TGCGCCAGCAGCTTGTACAGGGGGTTAGGGGAGACCCAGTACTTC. This codes for CASSLYRGLGETQYF.

This rearrangement joins TRBV7-2 to TRBJ1-6, with D possibly TRBD1 on 6 matching bases. V dropped 4 bases and J dropped 7 bases, with 17 bases sitting between them. The CDR3 runs 16 residues. The V gene's germline CDR1 is SGHTA and CDR2 FQGNSA. DNA of the CDR3: TGTGCCAGCAGCTCCACCAAGACAGGACCCAATTCACCCCTCCACTTT. It specifies CASSSTKTGPNSPLHF.

The chain combines TRBV30 with TRBJ2-3; 7 positions match TRBD2. The trim removed 2 bases at V and 5 bases at J, leaving 7 bases unmatched. The germline gives CDR1 GTSNPN, CDR2 SVGIG (reference sequence). This CDR3 is built from 14 residues. The CDR3 is CAWSYQRGRDTQYF. The DNA of the CDR3 is TGTGCCTGGAGTTACCAGCGGGGTAGAGATACGCAGTATTTT.

The J gene is TRBJ1-2, the V gene TRBV25-1, with 11 bases aligning to TRBD1. Germline loops: CDR1 MGHDK, CDR2 SYGVNS. V lost 1 base to trimming and J lost 8 bases; unmatched junction nucleotides: 0. The CDR3 spans 13 residues. CDR3 nucleotide sequence: TGTGCCAGCAGTGAATGGACAGGGGGCGGCTACACCTTC. Amino acid sequence: CASSEWTGGGYTF.

This clone occurred many times. V usage is TRBV5-4 and J usage is TRBJ2-3; 10 nucleotides agree with TRBD2. The V segment lost 1 base and the J segment 3 bases; nucleotides outside the gene matches: 8. CDR1 is SGHNT, CDR2 YYREEE, per germline (reference sequence). CDR3 size: 17 residues. The CDR3 reads CASSLRLAGDGTDTQYF. DNA of the CDR3: TGTGCCAGCAGCTTGAGGCTAGCGGGAGATGGAACAGATACGCAGTATTTT.

The chain is built from TRBV7-9 and TRBJ2-4, with TRBD2 matching over 7 bases. Germline V gives CDR1 SEHNR, CDR2 FQNEAQ (reference sequence). The CDR3 totals 18 residues. V was clipped by 5 bases and J by 0 bases; unmatched bases: 13. The CDR3 region has the DNA TGTGCCAGCAGCCCTCCGGGACTAAGGAGTAGAGCCAAAAACATTCAGTACTTC. Translating it yields CASSPPGLRSRAKNIQYF.

Only a few counts were recorded for this clone. The genes are TRBV2 and TRBJ1-1; D remains unclear. V gave up 7 bases and J gave up 3 bases, with 15 bases separating them. Germline-derived CDR1 and CDR2 are SNHLY and FYNNEI. The CDR3 consists of 14 residues. CDR3 DNA sequence: TGTGCCAGCAAAGAGAGCTCCCAGGACACTGAAGCTTTCTTT. Amino acids: CASKESSQDTEAFF.

The CDR3 DNA reads as TGTGCCAGCAGTGAAGGGACAGACATATTATATGGCTACACCTTC. Residues: CASSEGTDILYGYTF. The V gene is TRBV6-1, the J gene TRBJ1-2, with a tentative D call TRBD1 (6 bases). Germline lookup yields CDR1 MNHNS and CDR2 SASEGT. This CDR3 comprises 15 residues. The V gene lost 1 base and the J gene lost 5 bases, with 14 bases spanning the gap.

The CDR3 region is CAWSEGDRGSRHF. The DNA for the CDR3 is TGTGCCTGGAGTGAAGGTGACAGGGGCTCCCGCCATTTT. The chain couples TRBV30 to TRBJ1-5, with 8 bases aligning to TRBD1. The V and J ends lost 1 base and 16 bases, in that order; junction bases with no gene match: 12. CDR3 length: 13 residues. CDR1 is GTSNPN, CDR2 SVGIG, per germline (reference sequence).

This clone was counted between two and nine times. The rearrangement links TRBV7-9 to TRBJ2-1, with TRBD1 matching 10 bases. The germline V gene encodes CDR1 SEHNR and CDR2 FQNEAQ (reference sequence). V was clipped by 5 bases and J by 12 bases; unmatched bases: 13. This CDR3 has 15 residues. The CDR3 sequence: CASSHRDRGSVVQFF. CDR3 DNA: TGTGCCAGCAGCCACAGGGACAGGGGAAGCGTGGTGCAGTTCTTC. Variable domain in full (rest from reference TRBV7-9 and TRBJ2-1): DTGVSQNPRHKITKRGQNVTFRCDPISEHNRLYWYRQTLGQGPEFLTYFQNEAQLEKSRLLSDRFSAERPKGSFSTLEIQRTEQGDSAMYLCASSHRDRGSVVQFFGPGTRLTVL.

The V gene is TRBV27, the J gene TRBJ2-3; D may be TRBD2 (6 bases). In germline, CDR1 is MNHEY, CDR2 SMNVEV (reference sequence). V lost 6 bases, J lost 8 bases, and 12 bases lay in between. This CDR3 is built from 12 residues. CDR3 region: CASRTAGGTQYF. The CDR3 coding sequence is TGTGCCAGCAGGACGGCCGGGGGTACGCAGTATTTT.

This clone was seen just once. The chain is built from TRBV28 and TRBJ1-3, with D unresolved. The germline V gene has CDR1 MDHEN and CDR2 SYDVKM. Trimming cost V 2 bases and J 4 bases, with 9 bases left between them. The CDR3 is 14 residues long. The CDR3 region has the DNA TGTGCCAGCAGTTTAGAGCCACCCGGAAACACCATATATTTT. It encodes CASSLEPPGNTIYF.

Here the CDR3 DNA reads TGCGCCAGCAGCTTGACCACCACTATTAGCGGGGGTTTTAATGAGCAGTTCTTC. This sequence encodes CASSLTTTISGGFNEQFF. V usage is TRBV5-1 and J usage is TRBJ2-1, with 9 bases lining up with TRBD2. The V and J ends lost 1 base and 7 bases, in that order; junction bases with no gene match: 15. CDR1 and CDR2 (germline): SGHRS, YFSETQ. The CDR3 loop spans 18 amino acids.